Sequencing of this T cell receptor (beta chain) was carried out in a study of OX40 agonist ivuxolimab in advanced cancers. Study as a whole: Dose-escalation patients were diagnosed with hepatocellular carcinoma, melanoma, renal cell cancer or head and neck cancer. Study observations and caveats: At doses 0.1 to 3.0 mg/kg, CD4+ and CD8+ clones expanded.

As to this clone: Its antigen is as yet unknown.

Here immunoSEQ multiplex PCR was the method, and the copy in TCRdb shows in-frame clones only, minus some. The table includes about 68,000 clones, around 88% detected once. Sampling of blood occurred at baseline, cycle 4 day 1, and cycle 7 day 1. Germline V gives CDR1 SEHNR, CDR2 FQNEAQ (reference sequence). This CDR3 is built from 16 residues. V was shortened by 1 base and J by 2 bases, with 14 bases between the two germline ends. The sequence was collected from an adult with an advanced solid tumor such as melanoma, head and neck, liver or kidney cancer. This chain links TRBV7-9 with TRBJ1-2; D unresolved. This specimen was CD4+ or CD8+ T cells sorted from blood, taken in a trial of the OX40 agonist ivuxolimab. CDR3 DNA sequence: TGTGCCAGCAGCTTAGGTGGGGATTATAGGAACTATGGCTACACCTTC. Protein product: CASSLGGDYRNYGYTF.